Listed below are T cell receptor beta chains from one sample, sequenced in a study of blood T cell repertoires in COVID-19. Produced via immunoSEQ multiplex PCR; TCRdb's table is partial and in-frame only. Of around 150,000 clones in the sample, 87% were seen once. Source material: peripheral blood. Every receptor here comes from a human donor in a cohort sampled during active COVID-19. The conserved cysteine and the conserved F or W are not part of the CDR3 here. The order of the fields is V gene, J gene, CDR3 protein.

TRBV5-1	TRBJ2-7	ASSLVGLESYEQY
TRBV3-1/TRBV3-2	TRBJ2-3	ASSHRAGALGTDTQY
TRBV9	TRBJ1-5	ASSVAQGQPQH
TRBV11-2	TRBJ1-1	ASSRVTEAF
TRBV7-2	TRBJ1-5	ASSLAGTGGQPQH
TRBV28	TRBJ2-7	ASSPVWRDRDRQTYEQY
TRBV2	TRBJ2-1	ASMEKGVRLWNEQF
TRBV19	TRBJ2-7	ASSIGYRYEQY
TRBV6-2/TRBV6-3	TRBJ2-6	ASSYAHGGPLRANVLT
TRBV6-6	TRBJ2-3	ASSYKRGGSGDTQY
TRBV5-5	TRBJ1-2	ASSFIQGDNYGYT
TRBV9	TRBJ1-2	ASSVAAGVGQVSYGYT
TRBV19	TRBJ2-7	ASSISPGQGGGEQY
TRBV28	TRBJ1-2	ASSSDFNYGYT
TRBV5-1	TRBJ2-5	ASSLVAGGAETQY
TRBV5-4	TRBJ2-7	ASSLRIAGAYEQY
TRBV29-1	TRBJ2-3	SVGQGSDTQY
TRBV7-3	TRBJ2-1	ASSLSPGGSNEQF
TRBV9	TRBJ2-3	ASSFMGGVGDTQY
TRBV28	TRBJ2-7	ASRTGLASSYEQY
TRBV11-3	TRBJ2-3	ASSQLVGGPGTDTQY
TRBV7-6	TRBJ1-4	ASSLGEGGLNEKLF
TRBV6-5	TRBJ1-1	ASRTGRVNTEAF
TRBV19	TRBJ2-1	ASSIGETRDEQF
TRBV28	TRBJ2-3	ASSVKTGAVRPPTDTQY